The rows below give T cell receptor beta chains drawn from one sample of a study of T cells in Graves' hyperthyroidism and ophthalmopathy. TCRdb called the multiplex PCR reads again in MiXCR, with one record for every CDR3 protein. Seen here are hundreds of thousands of distinct CDR3 sequences, about 45% observed once, and the top ten hold less than 9.5%. Specimen: peripheral blood or thyroid tissue (not recorded which). Receptors originate from an adult man with Graves' disease, either hyperthyroidism or ophthalmopathy (not recorded which). CDR3s include the opening cysteine and the closing phenylalanine or tryptophan. A D gene is named only where the DNA matches it firmly. Only part of the rows carry a size: once, few, many, or a class if the clone is expanded.

V: TRBV5-1
D: .
J: TRBJ2-2
size: once
DNA: TGCGCCAGCAGCTCTTCTCTCGGGGAGCTGTTTTTT
CDR3: CASSSSLGELFF

V: TRBV29-1
D: .
J: TRBJ1-4
size: .
DNA: TGCAGCGTTGAATTCGGGGGTACAAATGAAAAACTGTTTTTT
CDR3: CSVEFGGTNEKLFF

V: TRBV29-1
D: .
J: TRBJ1-1
size: .
DNA: TGCAGCAGGGGAGCCACTGAAGCTTTCTTT
CDR3: CSRGATEAFF

V: TRBV10-3
D: .
J: TRBJ2-2
size: many
DNA: TGTGCCAGCAGTGAACAGGGAAGGAGGACCGGGGAGCTGTTTTTT
CDR3: CASSEQGRRTGELFF

V: TRBV20-1
D: .
J: TRBJ1-2
size: .
DNA: TGCAGTGCTAGAGCAACCACAGGCTACTATGGCTACACCTTC
CDR3: CSARATTGYYGYTF

V: TRBV5-1
D: TRBD1
J: TRBJ2-2
size: .
DNA: TGCGCCAGCAGCTTGAGTCAGGGGGTTTCCGGGGAGCTGTTTTTT
CDR3: CASSLSQGVSGELFF

V: TRBV9
D: .
J: TRBJ1-3
size: .
DNA: TGTGCCAGCAGCGTAGTTGGGGGCCTTGGAAACACCATATATTTT
CDR3: CASSVVGGLGNTIYF

V: TRBV12-3/TRBV12-4
D: .
J: TRBJ1-2
size: few
DNA: TGTGCCAGCAGTCCCCTCCCCGATCCCTATGGCTACACCTTC
CDR3: CASSPLPDPYGYTF

V: TRBV15
D: TRBD1
J: TRBJ1-2
size: many
DNA: TGTGCCACCAGCAGGCCGGGACAGAACTATGGCTACACCTTC
CDR3: CATSRPGQNYGYTF

V: TRBV7-9
D: .
J: TRBJ1-2
size: .
DNA: TGTGCCAGCAGCGCCCAGAGGACAGCTACGACGATAAGTGGCTACACCTTC
CDR3: CASSAQRTATTISGYTF

V: TRBV7-9
D: .
J: TRBJ1-5
size: few
DNA: TGTGCCAGCAGTACGACCAGGAACGCTGATTATAGCAATCAGCCCCAGCATTTT
CDR3: CASSTTRNADYSNQPQHF

V: TRBV19
D: TRBD1
J: TRBJ1-5
size: few
DNA: TGTGCCGCGGACAGGGTTCTCGGCAATCAGCCCCAGCATTTT
CDR3: CAADRVLGNQPQHF

V: TRBV7-2
D: .
J: TRBJ2-2
size: many
DNA: TGTGCCAGCAGCTTAGCGGTAGTAACCGGGGAGCTGTTTTTT
CDR3: CASSLAVVTGELFF